This T cell receptor beta chain was sequenced during a study of identical twins. Findings of the study overall: A lower insertion count was a feature of abundant cord blood beta clonotypes, with no such feature in memory repertoires.

Note on this clonotype: Its antigen is not identified.

Template switching created a universal primer site, and the cDNA included unique molecular identifiers. TCRdb re-called the 5' RACE reads through MiXCR, storing one row per CDR3 protein. The sample carries 540,000 or so distinct CDR3 sequences, approximately 20% recorded once. Trimming left V 2 bases short and J 5 bases short, with 10 bases between. From germline, CDR1 is SEHNR and CDR2 FQNEAQ (reference sequence). The CDR3 totals 14 residues. The same data also went into a second study, on yellow fever vaccine responses in identical twins. Per that paper: Reported findings indicate that twins' vaccine T cell responses seemed partially convergent, partially personalized.

The clonotype was recovered from a woman in her late teens or twenties in good health. The V and J genes are TRBV7-9 and TRBJ1-3, with D tentatively TRBD1 (6 bases). The sample taken for sequencing was CD4+ T cells sorted from blood. The CDR3 DNA reads TGTGCCAGCAGCTTAACTGGACAGAGAAACACCATATATTTT. Protein: CASSLTGQRNTIYF.